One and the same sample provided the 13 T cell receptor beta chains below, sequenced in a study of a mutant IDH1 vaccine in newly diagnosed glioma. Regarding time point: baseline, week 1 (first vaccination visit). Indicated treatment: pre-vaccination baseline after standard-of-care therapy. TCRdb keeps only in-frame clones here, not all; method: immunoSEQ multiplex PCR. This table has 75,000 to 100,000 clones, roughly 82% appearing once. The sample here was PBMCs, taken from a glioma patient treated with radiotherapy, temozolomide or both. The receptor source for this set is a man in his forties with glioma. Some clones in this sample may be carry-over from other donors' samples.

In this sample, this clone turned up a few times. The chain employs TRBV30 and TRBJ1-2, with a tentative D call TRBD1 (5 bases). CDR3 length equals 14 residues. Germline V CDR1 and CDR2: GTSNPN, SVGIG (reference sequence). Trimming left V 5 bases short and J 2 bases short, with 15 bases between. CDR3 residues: CAWGSGGANYGYTF. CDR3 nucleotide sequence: TGTGCCTGGGGTTCCGGGGGTGCCAACTATGGCTACACCTTC. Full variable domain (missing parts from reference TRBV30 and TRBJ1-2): SQTIHQWPATLVQPVGSPLSLECTVEGTSNPNLYWYRQAAGRGLQLLFYSVGIGQISSEVPQNLSASRPQDRQFILSSKKLLLSDSGFYLCAWGSGGANYGYTFGSGTRLTVV.

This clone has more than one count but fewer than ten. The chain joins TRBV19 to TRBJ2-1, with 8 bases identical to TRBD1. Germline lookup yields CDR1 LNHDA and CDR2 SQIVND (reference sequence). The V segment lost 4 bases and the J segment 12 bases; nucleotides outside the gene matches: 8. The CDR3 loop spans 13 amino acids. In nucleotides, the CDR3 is TGTGCCAGTAGTAGGACAGGGTCCCGCGGGCAGTTCTTC. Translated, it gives CASSRTGSRGQFF.

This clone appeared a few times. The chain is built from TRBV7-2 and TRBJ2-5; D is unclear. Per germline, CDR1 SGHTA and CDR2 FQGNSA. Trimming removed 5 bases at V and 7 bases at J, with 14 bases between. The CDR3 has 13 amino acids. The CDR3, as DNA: TGTGCCAGCAGCCGAGGTGATATGGGGACCCAGTACTTC. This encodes CASSRGDMGTQYF.

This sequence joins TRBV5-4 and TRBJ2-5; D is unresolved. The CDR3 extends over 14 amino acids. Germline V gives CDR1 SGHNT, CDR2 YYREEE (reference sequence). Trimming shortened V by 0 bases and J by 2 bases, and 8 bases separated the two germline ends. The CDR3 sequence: CASSLGSRQETQYF. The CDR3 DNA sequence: TGTGCCAGCAGCTTGGGGTCGAGACAAGAGACCCAGTACTTC.

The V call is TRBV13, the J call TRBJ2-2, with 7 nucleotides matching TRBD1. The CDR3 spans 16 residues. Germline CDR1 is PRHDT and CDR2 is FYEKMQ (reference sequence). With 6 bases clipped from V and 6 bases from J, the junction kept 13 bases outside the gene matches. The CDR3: CASRQTSQGVSGELFF. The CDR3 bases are TGTGCCAGCAGACAAACGAGTCAGGGGGTATCCGGGGAGCTGTTTTTT.

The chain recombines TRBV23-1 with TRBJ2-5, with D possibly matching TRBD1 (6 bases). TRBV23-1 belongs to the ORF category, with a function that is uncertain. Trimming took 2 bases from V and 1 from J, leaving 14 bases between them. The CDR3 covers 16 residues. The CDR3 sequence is CASSQGQGRFQETQYF. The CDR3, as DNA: TGCGCCAGCAGTCAAGGGCAGGGGCGGTTCCAAGAGACCCAGTACTTC.

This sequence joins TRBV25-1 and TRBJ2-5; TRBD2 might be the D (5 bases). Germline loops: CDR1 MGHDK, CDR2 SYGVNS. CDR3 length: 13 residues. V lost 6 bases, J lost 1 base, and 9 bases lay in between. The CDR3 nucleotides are TGTGCCAGCAGAAGCGGCCCCCAAGAGACCCAGTACTTC. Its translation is CASRSGPQETQYF.

The CDR3: CASSRPGQLYEQYF. CDR3 nucleotide sequence: TGTGCCAGTAGCCGTCCGGGACAGCTCTACGAGCAGTACTTC. V and J are TRBV19 and TRBJ2-7; TRBD1 agrees at 7 bases. The CDR3 extends over 14 amino acids. Losses at the gene ends were 6 bases for V and 3 bases for J; bases not matched to a gene: 8. Germline CDR1 LNHDA, CDR2 SQIVND (reference sequence).

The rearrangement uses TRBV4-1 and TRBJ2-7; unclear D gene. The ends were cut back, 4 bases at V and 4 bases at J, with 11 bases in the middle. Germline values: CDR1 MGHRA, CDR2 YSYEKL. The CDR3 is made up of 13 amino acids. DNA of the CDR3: TGCGCCAGCAGCCTTCGGACGGATTACGAGCAGTACTTC. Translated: CASSLRTDYEQYF.

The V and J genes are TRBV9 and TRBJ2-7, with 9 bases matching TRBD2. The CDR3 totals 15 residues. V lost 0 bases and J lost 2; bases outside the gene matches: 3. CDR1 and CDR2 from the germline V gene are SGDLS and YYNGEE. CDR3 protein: CASSVDGLATYEQYF. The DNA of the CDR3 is TGTGCCAGCAGCGTAGACGGACTAGCGACCTACGAGCAGTACTTC.

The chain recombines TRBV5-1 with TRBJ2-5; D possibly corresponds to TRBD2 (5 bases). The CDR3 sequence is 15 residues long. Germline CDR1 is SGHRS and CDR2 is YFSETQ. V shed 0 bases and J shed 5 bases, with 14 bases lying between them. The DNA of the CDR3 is TGCGCCAGCAGCTTGGGCGGGCTAACGGGGGAGACCCAGTACTTC. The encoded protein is CASSLGGLTGETQYF.

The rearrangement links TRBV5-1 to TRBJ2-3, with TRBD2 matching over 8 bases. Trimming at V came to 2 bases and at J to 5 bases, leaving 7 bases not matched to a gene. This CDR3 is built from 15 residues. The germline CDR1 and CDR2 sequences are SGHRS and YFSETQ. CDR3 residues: CASSLISGGGDTQYF. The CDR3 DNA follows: TGCGCCAGCAGCTTAATCAGCGGGGGAGGAGATACGCAGTATTTT.

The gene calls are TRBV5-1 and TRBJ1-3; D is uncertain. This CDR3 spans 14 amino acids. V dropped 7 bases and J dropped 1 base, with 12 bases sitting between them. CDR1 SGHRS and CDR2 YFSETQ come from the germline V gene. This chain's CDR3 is CASGSGGSGNTIYF. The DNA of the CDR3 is TGCGCCAGCGGCTCGGGCGGTTCTGGAAACACCATATATTTT.